This T cell receptor (beta chain) was recorded in a study of tumor-infiltrating lymphocytes in localized non-small cell lung cancer. Turning to the study itself: Each patient gave resected tumor and non-adjacent uninvolved lung tissue.

Study findings and constraints: Each assay used a separate piece of the same tissue. Immunotypes IM1 and IM2 had similar TCR-derived T-cell fractions. Available tissue quantity limited TCR sequencing to a patient subset.

Trimming stripped 2 bases from V and 6 bases from J, with 8 bases between. CDR1 and CDR2 from the germline V gene are KGHSH and LQKENI. The CDR3 has 13 residues. Clones were read by immunoSEQ multiplex PCR, and TCRdb kept only the in-frame ones, dropping some. The sample consists of just over 9,500 clones, approximately 80% of them appearing once. This clone occurred a few times. Its antigen is unidentified. The chain has TRBV18 and TRBJ1-5; D uncertain. The clonotype originates from a human donor with non-small cell lung cancer. Sequenced: lung tumor tissue. The CDR3 loop is CASSPTKSQPQHF. The CDR3 bases are TGTGCCAGCTCACCAACAAAAAGTCAGCCCCAGCATTTT.